Shown below are 9 T cell receptor beta chains from a single sample sequenced in a study of memory CD4+ T cells and cytomegalovirus serostatus. TCRdb's copy holds only in-frame clones and misses some; the assay was immunoSEQ multiplex PCR. This table holds 40,000 to 50,000 clones, roughly 78% found once. The sort gate was single viable CD3+CD4+CD8-CD45RO+ cells for memory CD4+ T cells. The source material was memory CD4+ T cells from blood. The receptor source for this set is an adult in good health and CMV-seronegative.

The V and J genes are TRBV5-1 and TRBJ2-5; no clear D gene. V lost 4 bases and J 3 bases, leaving 4 bases between the germline ends. The CDR3 sequence is 11 residues long. Germline CDR1 is SGHRS and CDR2 is YFSETQ. DNA for the CDR3: TGCGCCAGCAGCCTCAAAGAGACCCAGTACTTC. Its translation: CASSLKETQYF.

The chain joins TRBV18 to TRBJ2-3; TRBD1 matches at 11 bases. CDR1 is KGHSH and CDR2 is LQKENI in the germline V gene. The ends lost 4 bases at V and 4 bases at J; junction bases unmatched: 7. The CDR3 loop spans 16 amino acids. The CDR3 DNA reads TGTGCCAGCTCACAATTCCCGGGACAGGGGGCAGATACGCAGTATTTT. Translation: CASSQFPGQGADTQYF. The full variable domain, with the rest looked up from reference TRBV18 and TRBJ2-3, is NAGVMQNPRHLVRRRGQEARLRCSPMKGHSHVYWYRQLPEEGLKFMVYLQKENIIDESGMPKERFSAEFPKEGPSILRIQQVVRGDSAAYFCASSQFPGQGADTQYFGPGTRLTVL.

The V call is TRBV28, the J call TRBJ1-2; the D is unclear. Per the germline V gene, CDR1 is MDHEN and CDR2 is SYDVKM. The CDR3 runs to 12 residues. Trimming shortened V by 6 bases and J by 4 bases, and 9 bases separated the two germline ends. For the CDR3, the DNA is TGTGCCAGCAGGCTCATGGGCTATGGCTACACCTTC. It translates to CASRLMGYGYTF.

J is TRBJ2-1 and V is TRBV2; TRBD2 matches 12 bases. Germline values: CDR1 SNHLY, CDR2 FYNNEI. Losses at the gene ends were 6 bases for V and 5 bases for J; bases not matched to a gene: 5. CDR3 length: 15 amino acids. CDR3 bases: TGTGCCAGCAGGGCGACTAGCGGGGGTAACAATGAGCAGTTCTTC. Protein product: CASRATSGGNNEQFF. Using reference TRBV2 and TRBJ2-1 for the parts outside the CDR3, the full variable domain is EPEVTQTPSHQVTQMGQEVILRCVPISNHLYFYWYRQILGQKVEFLVSFYNNEISEKSEIFDDQFSVERPDGSNFTLKIRSTKLEDSAMYFCASRATSGGNNEQFFGPGTRLTVL.

The V gene is TRBV27, the J gene TRBJ1-4; D remains ambiguous. Trimming shortened V by 2 bases and J by 0 bases, and 16 bases separated the two germline ends. The CDR3 has 18 residues. Germline V gene data show CDR1 as MNHEY and CDR2 as SMNVEV (reference sequence). The CDR3 spells CASSLPQVEGTTNEKLFF. The CDR3 DNA is TGTGCCAGCAGTTTACCCCAGGTAGAGGGAACAACTAATGAAAAACTGTTTTTT.

J is TRBJ1-1 and V is TRBV6-6, with D perhaps matching TRBD1 (5 bases). The V end was cut by 7 bases, the J end by 4 bases, with 7 bases between. The CDR3 loop spans 11 amino acids. The germline CDR1 and CDR2 sequences are MNHNY and SVGAGI (reference sequence). CDR3 DNA sequence: TGTGCCAGCAAGGGGCCCACTGAAGCTTTCTTT. It encodes CASKGPTEAFF.

This clone came up a few times. V and J are TRBV2 and TRBJ1-1, with D perhaps TRBD1 (5 bases). Germline V gene lookup returns CDR1 SNHLY and CDR2 FYNNEI. CDR3 length: 13 amino acids. Trimming cost V 6 bases and J 1 base, with 9 bases left between them. CDR3 in amino acids: CASRKTENTEAFF. The CDR3 region has the DNA TGTGCCAGCAGAAAGACAGAGAACACTGAAGCTTTCTTT.

The V call is TRBV7-8, the J call TRBJ2-7; D is undetermined. V was trimmed by 5 bases and J by 1 base, leaving 9 bases between them. CDR1 and CDR2 (germline): SGHVS, FQNEAQ. This CDR3 region has 13 residues. In DNA, the CDR3 is TGTGCCAGCAGCCGGACCTCTTCCTACGAGCAGTACTTC. It specifies CASSRTSSYEQYF.

V gene TRBV4-3 combines with J gene TRBJ2-1, with D perhaps matching TRBD1 or TRBD2 (5 bases each). CDR3 length equals 15 residues. Per germline, CDR1 LGHNA and CDR2 YSLEER. V lost 0 bases to trimming and J lost 12 bases, with 18 bases between them. CDR3 amino acids: CASSQDPAMLGGQFF. CDR3 nucleotides: TGCGCCAGCAGCCAAGACCCCGCGATGCTTGGGGGGCAGTTCTTC.